The entry below gives a single TCR beta chain sequence along with its context. The specificity of this receptor is unknown. The data were taken from a study of cytomegalovirus exposure and HLA in healthy donors (TCRdb year 2017). About the investigation overall: An earlier analysis of approximately 640 of the donors reported approximately 300 Gb of sequence data and some 120 million unique TCR beta sequences from roughly 180 million T cells. An early release that covered fewer than 800 HLA-typed donors contained approximately 300 gigabases of sequencing data and 75 million to 100 million unique TCR sequences. Among the approximately 430 genotyped donors, around 81% belonged to the genetic ancestry cluster associated with self-reported Caucasian donors. The study aimed to test whether signatures of past pathogen exposure could be identified by cataloging public T cell receptors. The T cell repertoires of 666 subjects were profiled by immunosequencing and related to cytomegalovirus serostatus. Besides the first cohort of around 700 subjects, a separate validation cohort made up of 120 different subjects was used. To predict cytomegalovirus infection status, the study combined high-throughput TCR immunosequencing, statistical association of individual TCRs with disease status, and machine learning. To study patterns of TCR occurrence, a later analysis re-analyzed previously published TCR beta repertoires from just over 650 donors and added high-resolution HLA genotyping. In the later analysis, no new phenotypic data were used to find candidate immune exposures; instead, reliance was placed on TCR beta sequences and their occurrence across donors. To decide whether each TCR beta V gene segment behaved as functional or pseudogenic, an earlier analysis of some 540 of the donors relied on high-throughput TCR beta sequencing. Alongside the repertoire data, information on donor age, sex, ethnicity and CMV serostatus was compiled. A later genetic analysis took genome-wide SNP genotypes for about three fifths of the roughly 700 donors and used that subset as a discovery cohort. All discovery cohort repertoires had been generated on a single sequencing platform. Both class I and class II loci were covered by HLA typing, at four-digit resolution. Typing coverage differed by locus: A, B, C, DRB1 and DQB1 were typed in roughly 620-630 donors, DQA1 in 522, DPA1 in approximately 600, and DPB1 in just under 490. Five DR-DQ haplotypes were handled as single units for association and clustering, since linkage in the cohort was strong. Among approximately 370 genotyped donors of the cohort, an average of about 240,000 unique TCR beta nucleotide sequences was sequenced per donor, of which 15% to 20% were non-productive. The investigation overall reported the following: Compared with equally common non-associated chains, HLA-associated TCR beta chains in a later analysis were more clonally expanded and had lower generation probabilities. Some IMGT-functional V segments, including TRBV6-2 and TRBV6-3, could not be told apart with the 87-base-pair reads, so those segments were excluded. Roughly uniform sequencing depth across donors was assumed in presence/absence analyses, although this assumption may not hold. An earlier analysis of several hundred of the donors showed that most TCR beta V segments appeared in productive rearrangements either about 87% or about 30% of the time, which broadly matched IMGT annotations. Assigning TCR associations to individual alleles was difficult when HLA alleles, especially DR and DQ, strongly co-occurred. Most TCR sequences were observed very rarely across donors, whereas some public TCRs were present in many individuals. Compared with the roughly 700-donor mean, donors in an Asian-associated ancestry cluster had fewer N-insertions in productive TCRs, according to a later genetic analysis. Only TCR beta chains were sequenced in this cohort, and the absence of alpha or paired-chain data limited detectable features. V-gene and J-gene trimming of TCR beta chains was associated with a missense DCLRE1C variant in a later genetic analysis, and the association was replicated in an independent cohort. A later analysis found that TCR association rates varied across HLA loci, with DRB1 alleles showing the most associated TCRs and HLA-C alleles the fewest. Because HLA typing was missing for some donors at each locus, association tests included only the typed subset. Correlated functional status among segregating V segments might be attributable to linkage disequilibrium, but an unknown experimental factor could not be ruled out. In the study, approximately 160 TCR beta chains were listed as associated with cytomegalovirus. The only immune exposure information available for the cohort was CMV serostatus. The authors suggested that the approach could potentially be extended to other disease states and immunological phenotypes. A later analysis reported that several top co-occurrence clusters appeared linked to parvovirus B19, influenza, CMV and Epstein-Barr virus. In a later analysis, most CMV-associated TCR beta chains were found to appear HLA-restricted, with HLA associations seemingly driven largely by CMV exposure. In both the original and validation cohorts, the classifier was reported to diagnose cytomegalovirus status with high specificity and sensitivity. Seventeen rarely observed V segments, including chromosome 9 orphons, were excluded from the earlier analysis of several hundred of the donors because counts were too low. At a false discovery rate of 0.05, a later analysis linked around 17,000 TCR beta sequences to specific HLA alleles. A cluster of highly shared sequence variants was judged likely to be a technical artifact of the sequencing pipeline. A further reported finding was that TCR beta sequences accurately predicted the HLA-A and HLA-B alleles for most subjects in the first cohort. In vitro tests confirmed that a few of the cytomegalovirus-associated TCR beta chains recognize cytomegalovirus antigens.

CDR1 and CDR2, per the germline V gene, are SGHDT and YYEEEE. V ends up 2 bases short and J 11 bases short, with an unmatched junction base count of 6. Its CDR3 holds 13 amino acids, cysteine through phenylalanine. Kept here is only the CDR3 DNA, which spans 39 bases and is read in frame from base 1. The cohort was made up of roughly 670 healthy bone marrow donors. At the time of sampling, all cohort members were nominally healthy, though unrecorded immune exposures were likely present. The donor tested CMV seronegative, placing the donor among the approximately 400 seronegative members of the cohort. A peripheral blood sample was provided by each donor, and peripheral blood mononuclear cells were used for TCR beta sequencing. Genomic DNA was extracted from the blood cell samples with the Qiagen DNeasy Blood Extraction Kit. The library was produced with the immunoSEQ multiplex PCR assay. For the multiplex PCR, a mixture combining 60 forward primers for TCR Vbeta segments and 13 reverse primers for TCR Jbeta segments was used. Amplification of the CDR3 region of rearranged TCR beta genes was performed with a multiplex PCR assay on genomic DNA. On the Illumina HiSeq System, the amplified TCR beta libraries were sequenced as 87-base-pair reads. Under the source paper's analysis protocol: In a later analysis, some 80 million unique TCR beta chains were counted across the 690 or so repertoires, and roughly 9.9 million of these chains were shared by at least two donors. Raw reads were error-corrected and collapsed into unique sequences by a nearest-neighbor algorithm in which closely related sequences were merged to remove PCR and sequencing errors. To assign V, D and J gene segments, CDR3 sequences were aligned to IMGT reference sequences. Each retained sequence needed at least a six-nucleotide match to both a V gene segment and a J gene segment. A rearrangement counted as productive if the CDR3 had no stop codons and remained in frame with V and J, and every other rearrangement counted as non-productive. CDR3 was defined according to IMGT convention as the region running from the second conserved V-encoded cysteine to the conserved J-encoded phenylalanine. The earlier analysis of about 640 of the donors excluded any sequence lacking an unambiguous match to a single V gene segment. An earlier analysis of several hundred of the donors called V segments functional above 56.7% productive rearrangements and segregating when the between-donor standard deviation exceeded 5%. A statistical classification framework was developed to diagnose cytomegalovirus status using the catalog of TCR beta chain sequences. V and J gene assignment, in a later analysis, came from comparing TCR nucleotide sequences with IMGT/GENE-DB human TR gene sequences. Using the TCRdist pipeline, a later analysis assigned CDR3 sequences along with most-parsimonious VDJ recombination scenarios. In a later analysis, every TCR beta chain was defined by the combination of its CDR3 amino acid sequence and its V-gene family, and reads without a unique V-gene family were dropped. In a later analysis, 450 to 600 highly shared, low-generation-probability nucleotide sequences were removed to address suspected cross-contamination and a sequencing artifact. In a later analysis, a clonal expansion index was calculated for each public chain from normalized within-repertoire ranks of inferred template counts. A later analysis computed generation probabilities with a VDJ recombination model fitted to out-of-frame rearrangements, and checked the results against IGoR. In a later analysis, hypergeometric tests were used to score TCR-TCR, TCR-HLA and TCR-CMV co-occurrence, with a repertoire-size bias correction applied to TCR pairs. To estimate false discovery rates, a later analysis permuted the HLA or CMV assignments 20 times. In a later analysis, co-occurring TCRs were grouped using DBSCAN, and TCRdist sequence similarity was added for clustering within HLA-allele-positive subsets. Repertoires with fewer than 30,000 or more than 120,000 public chains were left out of co-occurrence clustering, as were about 5 repertoires with anomalous nucleotide sharing. This is the immuneACCESS table as TCRdb keeps it, with only in-frame sequences that have V and J called. A part of the clones is gone; compared with another copy, unresolved V genes explain less than half, and the rest is unexplained. V and J calls and clone size are those listed in that table; D and trimming were worked out from the DNA. The sample table includes about 120,000 clones. More than 3% of the sample is taken by the ten largest.

This sequence was found in a man aged 18 to 29 in good health and CMV-seronegative. Material: PBMCs. The sequence joins TRBV5-6 to TRBJ1-4; TRBD1 agrees with 7 junctional bases. The encoded CDR3 is CASSFAIGGKLFF. The DNA is as follows: TGTGCCAGCAGCTTTGCTATAGGGGGCAAACTGTTTTTT.